The clone carrying this T cell receptor beta chain was detected only once. This specimen comes from a study of T cell responses to AZD1222 COVID-19 vaccine. This CDR3 spans 15 amino acids. Germline-derived CDR1 and CDR2 are SEHNR and FQNEAQ (reference sequence). V gave up 6 bases and J gave up 2 bases, with 15 bases separating them. Libraries were prepared by immunoSEQ multiplex PCR; TCRdb keeps only in-frame clonotypes and omits some of them. The sample comprises about 100,000 clones, 88% of which are singletons, and about 1.8% rests with the top ten. This clonotype originated in an adult in good health. This chain uses TRBV7-9 with TRBJ2-3, with D maybe TRBD2 (6 bases). The source was peripheral blood, collected on day 0 of AZD1222 vaccination. CDR3 DNA: TGTGCCAGCAGTCCCCGGGACTGGGTCACAGATACGCAGTATTTT. The encoded protein is CASSPRDWVTDTQYF.